Shown below are 19 T cell receptor beta chains from a single sample sequenced in a study of T cells in tumors after PD-1 blockade. TCRdb's table, derived via immunoSEQ multiplex PCR, lists solely in-frame clones and lacks some. The repertoire holds under 40,000 clones, with 73% as singletons. Sequencing used PBMCs, obtained after anti-PD-1 treatment. Receptor source: a human donor with basal cell carcinoma.

The chain has TRBV7-9 and TRBJ2-7, with 7 bases lining up with TRBD2. The V segment lost 10 bases and the J segment 5 bases; nucleotides outside the gene matches: 8. This CDR3 has 12 amino acids. Germline assignment: CDR1 SEHNR and CDR2 FQNEAQ (reference sequence). The CDR3 nucleotides read TGTGCCACCCGACTAGCTGGAGACGAGCAGTACTTC. Translating gives CATRLAGDEQYF.

The V gene is TRBV7-2, the J gene TRBJ1-2; a weak D match, TRBD1 (6 bases). This CDR3 contains 15 residues. V lost 5 bases to trimming and J lost 4 bases, with 17 bases between them. The V gene's germline CDR1 is SGHTA and CDR2 FQGNSA. The CDR3 DNA sequence: TGTGCCAGCAGCCCCCTCCAGGGGCCCCTCTATGGCTACACCTTC. It codes for CASSPLQGPLYGYTF.

The sample holds one count of this clone. V usage is TRBV6-5 and J usage is TRBJ2-3, with 9 positions matching TRBD2. The V segment lost 0 bases and the J segment 5 bases; nucleotides outside the gene matches: 6. The CDR3 spans 16 residues. Germline loops: CDR1 MNHEY, CDR2 SVGAGI. CDR3 in DNA: TGTGCCAGCAGTTACTCGCCTAGCGGGGTGGGAGATACGCAGTATTTT. Residues: CASSYSPSGVGDTQYF.

The rearrangement links TRBV15 to TRBJ1-2; TRBD1 might be the D (6 bases). The V and J ends lost 0 bases and 2 bases respectively, with 13 bases between them. Germline CDR1 LNHNV, CDR2 YYDKDF (reference sequence). The CDR3 totals 16 residues. In nucleotides, the CDR3 is TGTGCCACCAGCAGAGACGCACGGGGGGCGAACTATGGCTACACCTTC. This gives the protein CATSRDARGANYGYTF.

The chain's CDR3 is CASSEARGMQTGANVLTF. The CDR3, as DNA: TGTGCCAGCAGTGAAGCGCGAGGTATGCAGACTGGGGCCAACGTCCTGACTTTC. This chain joins TRBV6-1 and TRBJ2-6; unclear D gene. Trimming stripped 0 bases from V and 2 bases from J, with 14 bases between. This CDR3 is built from 18 residues. Germline CDR1 and CDR2: MNHNS and SASEGT.

This clone has just a few counts. The chain combines TRBV19 with TRBJ1-5; tentative D call: TRBD1 (6 bases). This CDR3 is 15 amino acids long. V dropped 3 bases and J dropped 7 bases, with 16 bases sitting between them. Germline values: CDR1 LNHDA, CDR2 SQIVND (reference sequence). The CDR3 sequence: CASSIPAGARQPQHF. The CDR3 DNA sequence: TGTGCCAGTAGTATTCCCGCAGGGGCACGGCAGCCCCAGCATTTT.

V is TRBV20-1 and J is TRBJ2-5; D unclear. Germline V gives CDR1 DFQATT, CDR2 SNEGSKA (reference sequence). CDR3 length: 11 amino acids. Between the trimmed V and J ends, which lost 0 bases and 4 bases, there was a span of 3 bases. The CDR3 region has the DNA TGCAGTGCTAGAGAAGGAGAGACCCAGTACTTC. Translated, it gives CSAREGETQYF.

This clone was seen only a few times. The gene calls are TRBV10-3 and TRBJ2-7; 7 nucleotides line up with TRBD1. The germline gives CDR1 ENHRY, CDR2 SYGVKD. The J segment lost 5 bases and the V segment lost 0 bases, leaving 1 base of the junction unmatched. The CDR3 sequence is 13 residues long. The CDR3 DNA sequence: TGTGCCATCAGTGAGTCGACAGGGAACGAGCAGTACTTC. This codes for CAISESTGNEQYF.

CDR3 coding DNA: TGTGCCAGCAGTATAGCGGGAGGGCTTGGAGAGACCCAGTACTTC. Amino acid sequence: CASSIAGGLGETQYF. V gene TRBV27 combines with J gene TRBJ2-5; 11 bases are a match to TRBD2. The CDR3 runs to 15 residues. Germline lookup yields CDR1 MNHEY and CDR2 SMNVEV (reference sequence). V trimming: 5 bases; J trimming: 4 bases; junction bases outside the gene matches: 6.

This chain links TRBV27 with TRBJ2-3; possibly TRBD2 for D (5 bases). The V end was cut by 0 bases, the J end by 0 bases, with 7 bases between. CDR1 MNHEY and CDR2 SMNVEV come from the germline V gene (reference sequence). The CDR3 is 15 amino acids. CDR3 in amino acids: CASSLSRTSTDTQYF. The CDR3 coding sequence is TGTGCCAGCAGTTTATCTAGGACTAGCACAGATACGCAGTATTTT.

The chain is built from TRBV28 and TRBJ1-6; possible D gene TRBD1, 5 bases. Trimming cost V 5 bases and J 8 bases, with 19 bases left between them. Germline V gene data show CDR1 as MDHEN and CDR2 as SYDVKM. The CDR3 totals 16 residues. The CDR3 sequence is CASSNSLGDPDSPLHF. The CDR3 DNA follows: TGTGCCAGCAGTAATTCACTAGGGGATCCCGATTCACCCCTCCACTTT.

This clone was observed many times. This chain connects TRBV27 to TRBJ1-2; D gene unclear. CDR3 length: 13 residues. V was pared by 2 bases and J by 4 bases, with 8 bases between. Germline V gene data show CDR1 as MNHEY and CDR2 as SMNVEV (reference sequence). CDR3 sequence reads: CASSLEPTYGYTF. The CDR3 DNA reads TGTGCCAGCAGTTTAGAACCCACCTATGGCTACACCTTC.

J is TRBJ2-7 and V is TRBV18; 10 bases agree with TRBD1. This CDR3 is 15 amino acids long. The trim removed 2 bases at V and 7 bases at J, leaving 8 bases unmatched. Germline V gene sequence: CDR1 KGHSH, CDR2 LQKENI. CDR3 loop: CASSPTGQGSLEQYF. The CDR3 region has the DNA TGTGCCAGCTCACCAACGGGACAGGGGAGTTTAGAGCAGTACTTC.

The rearrangement uses TRBV5-6 and TRBJ1-3; 7 bases are shared with TRBD1. Trimming removed 3 bases from V and 3 bases from J; junction bases left unmatched: 3. This CDR3 has 14 amino acids. Germline CDR1 is SGHDT and CDR2 is YYEEEE. The CDR3 bases are TGTGCCAGCAGCTGGGACAGCCATGGAAACACCATATATTTT. Translating gives CASSWDSHGNTIYF.

This clone was observed a few times. The rearrangement links TRBV7-9 to TRBJ2-1; 16 nucleotides line up with TRBD2. Germline CDR1 is SEHNR and CDR2 is FQNEAQ (reference sequence). J gave up 2 bases and V 5 bases, and 3 bases lay outside the gene matches. There are 17 residues in the CDR3. The CDR3 DNA reads TGTGCCAGCAGCGGCGGGACTAGCGGGGGGGCCTACAATGAGCAGTTCTTC. This translates into CASSGGTSGGAYNEQFF.

The V and J genes are TRBV9 and TRBJ1-1; unclear D gene. This CDR3 spans 15 amino acids. CDR1 SGDLS and CDR2 YYNGEE come from the germline V gene. V gave up 6 bases and J gave up 1 base, with 16 bases separating them. CDR3: CASTPLGQSNTEAFF. The CDR3 bases are TGTGCCAGCACCCCCTTAGGGCAATCGAACACTGAAGCTTTCTTT.

V gene TRBV9 combines with J gene TRBJ2-2; D remains unclear. CDR1 is SGDLS and CDR2 is YYNGEE in the germline V gene. V dropped 4 bases and J dropped 4 bases, with 11 bases sitting between them. The CDR3 consists of 14 residues. CDR3 in amino acids: CASSLQDGTGELFF. The CDR3 coding sequence is TGTGCCAGCAGCCTTCAGGATGGCACCGGGGAGCTGTTTTTT.

The chain couples TRBV2 to TRBJ1-1; the D gene is possibly TRBD1 (5 bases). Deletions cut 5 bases from V and 3 bases from J, with 10 bases between. The germline V gene encodes CDR1 SNHLY and CDR2 FYNNEI. The CDR3 has 13 residues. The CDR3 loop reads CASSSDSYTEAFF. DNA for the CDR3: TGTGCCAGCAGTAGTGACAGTTACACTGAAGCTTTCTTT.

This chain joins TRBV5-1 and TRBJ2-4; possibly TRBD2 for D (5 bases). CDR3 size: 16 residues. Trimming took 1 base from V and 1 from J, leaving 12 bases between them. Germline assignment: CDR1 SGHRS and CDR2 YFSETQ. The CDR3 region is CASSLNDGVAKNIQYF. DNA of the CDR3: TGCGCCAGCAGCTTGAATGACGGGGTTGCCAAAAACATTCAGTACTTC. Full variable domain (remainder filled in from reference TRBV5-1 and TRBJ2-4): KAGVTQTPRYLIKTRGQQVTLSCSPISGHRSVSWYQQTPGQGLQFLFEYFSETQRNKGNFPGRFSGRQFSNSRSEMNVSTLELGDSALYLCASSLNDGVAKNIQYFGAGTRLSVL.